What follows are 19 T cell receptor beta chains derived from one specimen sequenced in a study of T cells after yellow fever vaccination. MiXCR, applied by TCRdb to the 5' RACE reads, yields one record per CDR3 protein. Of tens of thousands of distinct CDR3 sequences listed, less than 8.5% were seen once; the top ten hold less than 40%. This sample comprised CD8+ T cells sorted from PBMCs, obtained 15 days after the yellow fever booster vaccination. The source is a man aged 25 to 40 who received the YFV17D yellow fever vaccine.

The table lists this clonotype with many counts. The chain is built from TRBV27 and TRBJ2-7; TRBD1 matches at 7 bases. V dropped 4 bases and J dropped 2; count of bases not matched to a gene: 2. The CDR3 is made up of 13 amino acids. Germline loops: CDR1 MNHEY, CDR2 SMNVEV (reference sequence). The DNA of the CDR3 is TGTGCCAGCAGTTCGGGACAGACCTACGAGCAGTACTTC. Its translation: CASSSGQTYEQYF.

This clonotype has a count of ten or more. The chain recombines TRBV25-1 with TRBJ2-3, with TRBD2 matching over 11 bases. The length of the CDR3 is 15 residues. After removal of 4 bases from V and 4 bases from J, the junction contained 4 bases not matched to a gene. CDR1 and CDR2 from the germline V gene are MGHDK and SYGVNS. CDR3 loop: CASSALAGAPDTQYF. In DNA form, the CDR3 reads TGTGCCAGCAGTGCACTAGCGGGAGCCCCAGATACGCAGTATTTT.

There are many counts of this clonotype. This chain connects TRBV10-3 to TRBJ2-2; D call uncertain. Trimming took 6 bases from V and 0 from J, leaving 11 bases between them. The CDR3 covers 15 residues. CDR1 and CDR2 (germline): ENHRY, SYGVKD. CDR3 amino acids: CAIRRHFANTGELFF. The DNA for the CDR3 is TGTGCCATCAGAAGACACTTCGCGAACACCGGGGAGCTGTTTTTT.

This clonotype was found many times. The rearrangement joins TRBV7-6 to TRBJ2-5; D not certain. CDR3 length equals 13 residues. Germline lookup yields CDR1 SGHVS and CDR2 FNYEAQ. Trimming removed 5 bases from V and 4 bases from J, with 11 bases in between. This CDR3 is CASSRPPLETQYF. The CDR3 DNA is TGTGCCAGCAGCCGACCTCCCCTAGAGACCCAGTACTTC.

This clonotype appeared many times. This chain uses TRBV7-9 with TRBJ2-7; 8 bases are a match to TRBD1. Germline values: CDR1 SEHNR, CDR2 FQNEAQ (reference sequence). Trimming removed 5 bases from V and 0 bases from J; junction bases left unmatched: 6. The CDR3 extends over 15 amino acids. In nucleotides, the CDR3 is TGTGCCAGCAGCCCCGAGGACAGGGCCTCCTACGAGCAGTACTTC. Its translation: CASSPEDRASYEQYF.

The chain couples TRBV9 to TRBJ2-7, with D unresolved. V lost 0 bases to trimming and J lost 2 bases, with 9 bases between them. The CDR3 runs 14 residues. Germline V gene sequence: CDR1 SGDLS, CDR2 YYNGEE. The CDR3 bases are TGTGCCAGCAGCGTAGAGGGCAGCACCTACGAGCAGTACTTC. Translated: CASSVEGSTYEQYF.

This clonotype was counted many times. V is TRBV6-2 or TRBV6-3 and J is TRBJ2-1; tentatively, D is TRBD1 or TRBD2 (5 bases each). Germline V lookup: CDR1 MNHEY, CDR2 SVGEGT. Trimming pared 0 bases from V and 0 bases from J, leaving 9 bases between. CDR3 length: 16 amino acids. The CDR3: CASSYSRGSSYNEQFF. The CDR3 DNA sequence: TGTGCCAGCAGTTACTCGAGGGGCAGCTCCTACAATGAGCAGTTCTTC.

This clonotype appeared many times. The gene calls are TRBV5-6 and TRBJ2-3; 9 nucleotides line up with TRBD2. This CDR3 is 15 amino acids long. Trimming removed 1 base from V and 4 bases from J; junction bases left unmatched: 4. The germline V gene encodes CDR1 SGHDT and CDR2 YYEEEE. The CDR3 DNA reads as TGTGCCAGCAGCTTGATAGCGGGAGCAGCAGATACGCAGTATTTT. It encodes CASSLIAGAADTQYF.

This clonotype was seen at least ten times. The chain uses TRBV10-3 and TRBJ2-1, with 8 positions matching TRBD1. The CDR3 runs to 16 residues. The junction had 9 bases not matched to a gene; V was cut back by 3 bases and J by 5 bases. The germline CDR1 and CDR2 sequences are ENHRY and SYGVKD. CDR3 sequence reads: CAISDNQGAPNNEQFF. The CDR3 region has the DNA TGTGCCATCAGTGATAATCAGGGGGCCCCTAACAATGAGCAGTTCTTC.

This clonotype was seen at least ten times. CDR3 region: CASSPEYSGANVLTF. The DNA for the CDR3 is TGTGCCAGCAGCCCAGAATACTCTGGGGCCAACGTCCTGACTTTC. The V call is TRBV12-3 or TRBV12-4, the J call TRBJ2-6; D gene unclear. The CDR3 spans 15 residues. The V and J ends lost 6 bases and 0 bases respectively, with 9 bases between them.

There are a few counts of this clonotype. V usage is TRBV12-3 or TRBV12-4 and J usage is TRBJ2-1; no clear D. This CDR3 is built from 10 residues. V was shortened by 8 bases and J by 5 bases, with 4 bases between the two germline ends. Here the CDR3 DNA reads TGTGCCAGCTATAACAATGAGCAGTTCTTC. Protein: CASYNNEQFF.

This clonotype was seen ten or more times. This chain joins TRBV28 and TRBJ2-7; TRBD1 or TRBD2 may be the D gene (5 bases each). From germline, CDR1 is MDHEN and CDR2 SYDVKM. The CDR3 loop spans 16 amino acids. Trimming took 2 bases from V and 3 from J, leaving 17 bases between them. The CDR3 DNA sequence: TGTGCCAGCAGTTTAGAGGTAGAGACGGGACGCTACGAGCAGTACTTC. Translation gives CASSLEVETGRYEQYF. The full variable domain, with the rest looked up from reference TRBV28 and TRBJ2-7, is DVKVTQSSRYLVKRTGEKVFLECVQDMDHENMFWYRQDPGLGLRLIYFSYDVKMKEKGDIPEGYSVSREKKERFSLILESASTNQTSMYLCASSLEVETGRYEQYFGPGTRLTVT.

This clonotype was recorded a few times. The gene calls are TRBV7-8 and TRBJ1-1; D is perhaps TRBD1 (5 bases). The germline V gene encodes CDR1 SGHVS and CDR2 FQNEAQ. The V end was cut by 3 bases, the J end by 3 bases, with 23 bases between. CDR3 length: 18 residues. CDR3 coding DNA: TGTGCCAGCAGCTTCCCGAAAGAAAGGGGATCGGGCCACACTGAAGCTTTCTTT. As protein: CASSFPKERGSGHTEAFF.

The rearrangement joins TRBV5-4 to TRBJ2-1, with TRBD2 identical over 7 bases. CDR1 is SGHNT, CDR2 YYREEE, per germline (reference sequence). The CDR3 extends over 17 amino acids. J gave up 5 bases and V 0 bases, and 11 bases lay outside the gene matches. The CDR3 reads CASSLAVTSAEDNEQFF. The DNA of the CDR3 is TGTGCCAGCAGCTTGGCCGTAACTAGCGCCGAGGACAATGAGCAGTTCTTC.

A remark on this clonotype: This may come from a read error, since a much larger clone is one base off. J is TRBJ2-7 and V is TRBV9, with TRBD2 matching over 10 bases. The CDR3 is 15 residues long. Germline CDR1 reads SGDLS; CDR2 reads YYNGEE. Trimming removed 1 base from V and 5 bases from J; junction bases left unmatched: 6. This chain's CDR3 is CASSVTGLASNEQYF. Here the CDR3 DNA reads TGTGCCAGCAGCGTAACGGGACTAGCGAGCAACGAGCAGTACTTC.

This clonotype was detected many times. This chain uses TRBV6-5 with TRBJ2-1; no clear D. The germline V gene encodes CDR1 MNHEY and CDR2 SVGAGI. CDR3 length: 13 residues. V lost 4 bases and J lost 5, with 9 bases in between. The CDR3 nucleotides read TGTGCCAGCAGTTCTAGAACTGACAATGAGCAGTTCTTC. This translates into CASSSRTDNEQFF.

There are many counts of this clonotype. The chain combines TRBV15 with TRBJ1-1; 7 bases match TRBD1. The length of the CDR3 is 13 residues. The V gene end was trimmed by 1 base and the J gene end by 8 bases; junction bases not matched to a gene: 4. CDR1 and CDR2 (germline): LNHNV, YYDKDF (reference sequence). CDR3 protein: CATSRVEGQEAFF. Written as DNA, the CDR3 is TGTGCCACCAGCAGAGTTGAGGGACAGGAAGCTTTCTTT.

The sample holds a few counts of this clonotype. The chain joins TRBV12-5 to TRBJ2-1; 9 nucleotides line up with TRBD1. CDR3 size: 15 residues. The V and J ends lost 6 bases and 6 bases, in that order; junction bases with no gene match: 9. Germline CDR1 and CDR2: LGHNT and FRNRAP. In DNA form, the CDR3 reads TGTGCTAGTGGCCCCCCGGGACAGGGTTTCAATGAGCAGTTCTTC. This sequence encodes CASGPPGQGFNEQFF.

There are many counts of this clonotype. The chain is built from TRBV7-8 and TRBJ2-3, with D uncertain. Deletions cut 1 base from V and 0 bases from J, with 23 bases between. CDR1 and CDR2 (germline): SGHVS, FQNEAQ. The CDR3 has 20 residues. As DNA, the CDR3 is TGTGCCAGCAGCTTAGGAGATGCGGACCCTCCACTCCCTAGCACAGATACGCAGTATTTT. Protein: CASSLGDADPPLPSTDTQYF.